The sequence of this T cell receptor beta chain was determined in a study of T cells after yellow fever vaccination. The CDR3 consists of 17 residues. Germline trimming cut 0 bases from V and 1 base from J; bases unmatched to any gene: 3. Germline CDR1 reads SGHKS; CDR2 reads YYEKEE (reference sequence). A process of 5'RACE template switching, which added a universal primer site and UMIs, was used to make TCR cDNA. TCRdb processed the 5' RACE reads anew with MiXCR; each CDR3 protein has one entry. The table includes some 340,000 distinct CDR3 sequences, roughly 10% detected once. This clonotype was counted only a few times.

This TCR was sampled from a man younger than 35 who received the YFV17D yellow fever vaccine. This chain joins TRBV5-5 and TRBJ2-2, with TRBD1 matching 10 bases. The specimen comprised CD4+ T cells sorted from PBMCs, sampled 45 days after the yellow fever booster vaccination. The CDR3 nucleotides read TGTGCCAGCAGCTTGGAGACAGGGGGCTGGAACACCGGGGAGCTGTTTTTT. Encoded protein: CASSLETGGWNTGELFF.